This T cell receptor (beta chain) originates from a study of CD8 T cells in Susac syndrome. The CDR3 has 19 residues. Trimming shortened V by 4 bases and J by 2 bases, and 27 bases separated the two germline ends. In germline, CDR1 is SGHTS, CDR2 YDEGEE. Random hexamers were used to reverse transcribe the RNA input (about 0.45 to 1 ug). TCR beta CDR3 was amplified by immunoSEQ multiplex PCR. This amplification extended across 54 Vbeta and 13 Jbeta segments. TCRdb re-derived calls from the immunoSEQ multiplex PCR reads in MiXCR, one entry per CDR3 protein. The sample records roughly 200,000 distinct CDR3 sequences, about 95% being singletons.

The chain combines TRBV5-8 with TRBJ2-5; D is possibly TRBD1 (7 bases). What was sequenced was CD4+ T cells from PBMCs. This sequence was found in a human donor in good health. Here the CDR3 DNA reads TGTGCCAGCAGCCTCGCGCTATACCCAGGGGGGACCTCGCAAGAGACCCAGTACTTC. This encodes CASSLALYPGGTSQETQYF.